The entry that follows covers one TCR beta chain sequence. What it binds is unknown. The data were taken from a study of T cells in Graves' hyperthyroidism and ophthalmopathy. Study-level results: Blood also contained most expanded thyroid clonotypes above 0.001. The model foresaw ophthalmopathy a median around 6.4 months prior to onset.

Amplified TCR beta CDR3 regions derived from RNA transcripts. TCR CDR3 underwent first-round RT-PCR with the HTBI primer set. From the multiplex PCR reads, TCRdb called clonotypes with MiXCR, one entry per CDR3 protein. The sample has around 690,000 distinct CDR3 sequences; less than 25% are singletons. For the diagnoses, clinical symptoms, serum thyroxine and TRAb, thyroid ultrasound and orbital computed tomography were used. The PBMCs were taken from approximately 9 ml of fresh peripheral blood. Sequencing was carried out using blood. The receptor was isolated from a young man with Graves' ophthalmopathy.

CDR3 bases: TGCGCCAGCAGCTTCCTCGGGGAGAGACAAGAGACCCAGTACTTC. It yields the protein CASSFLGERQETQYF. J is TRBJ2-5 and V is TRBV5-1, with D possibly being TRBD2 (5 bases). The germline V and J ends were trimmed by 2 bases and 2 bases, with 13 bases remaining between them. CDR1 SGHRS and CDR2 YFSETQ come from the germline V gene. The CDR3 runs to 15 residues.